The clone carrying this T cell receptor beta chain occurred once. Trimming removed 5 bases from V and 0 bases from J, with 13 bases in between. The CDR3 is made up of 15 amino acids. This sample was taken from a study of CD8 T cells in Susac syndrome. Sequencing of TCR beta covered CD8+ and CD4+ T cells obtained from blood. RNA amounts of roughly 0.45 to 1 ug underwent reverse transcription with random hexamers. TCR beta CDR3 was amplified by immunoSEQ multiplex PCR. This amplification extended across 54 Vbeta and 13 Jbeta segments. One entry per CDR3 protein results from TCRdb running MiXCR on the immunoSEQ multiplex PCR reads. This sample has roughly 120,000 distinct CDR3 sequences; approximately 93% occur once, and the top ten carry more than 0.25%.

This chain joins TRBV12-3 or TRBV12-4 and TRBJ1-2; D not certain. Sequencing was done on a sample of CD8+ T cells from PBMCs. This clonotype was sampled from a human donor with multiple sclerosis. The DNA of the CDR3 is TGTGCCAGCAGTGATCAGGATACCCCTAACTATGGCTACACCTTC. Protein: CASSDQDTPNYGYTF.